This TCR beta chain comes out of a study of molecular identifiers for immune sequencing clone quantification. This clonotype was counted at least ten times. Its antigen is not known. Study results and caveats: Clonotypes surpassing 20 RNA copies contained over 97% of effector molecules, versus under 1% in naive cells.

It was from approximately 22,000 to 940,000 sorted cells, with 10%, 30% or 50% RNA, that naive CD8 libraries came. Generation of bulk TCR libraries relied on previously described methods and listed TCR primers. In TCRdb, the PCR reads were re-called with MiXCR into one record per CDR3 protein. Found here are tens of thousands of distinct CDR3 sequences, around 18% of them singletons; the top ten hold around 1.5%. The length of the CDR3 is 15 residues. Per the germline V gene, CDR1 is MNHEY and CDR2 is SVGEGT. The ends were cut back, 5 bases at V and 0 bases at J, with 14 bases in the middle. The sequencing sample was made of naive CD8+ T cells from blood, with Jurkat cell RNA spiked in. As for subset: FACS-sorted CD8+CD4-CCR7+CD45RA+ naive T cells. The chain has TRBV6-2 or TRBV6-3 and TRBJ2-7; possible D gene TRBD2, 6 bases. The receptor was isolated from a human donor in good health. Some libraries in this study had Jurkat cell RNA spiked in. The CDR3 reads CASSPGTDFSYEQYF. In nucleotides, the CDR3 is TGTGCCAGCAGTCCGGGGACTGATTTCTCCTACGAGCAGTACTTC.